These 27 T cell receptor beta chains were all obtained from the same sample, sequenced in a study of CD8 T cells in ankylosing spondylitis. From the 5' RACE reads, TCRdb called clonotypes with MiXCR, one entry per CDR3 protein. The sample gives around 120,000 distinct CDR3 sequences, around 24% of which show up once; over 9% is in the top ten. Sequences were obtained from synovial fluid, either unsorted or a sorted T cell fraction (not recorded which). The receptors derive from a male donor with ankylosing spondylitis.

The chain has TRBV15 and TRBJ2-1; weak D call: TRBD2 (5 bases). With 1 base removed from V and 2 bases from J, the gap between germline ends came to 6 bases. Germline V gene lookup returns CDR1 LNHNV and CDR2 YYDKDF (reference sequence). CDR3 length: 14 amino acids. CDR3 loop: CATSRGGAYNEQFF. In nucleotides, the CDR3 is TGTGCCACCAGCAGAGGGGGAGCCTACAATGAGCAGTTCTTC.

This clonotype was seen a few times. The CDR3 sequence is CASSLGTGGTVEQYV. CDR3 DNA: TGCGCCAGCAGCTTGGGGACAGGGGGGACAGTCGAGCAGTACGTC. This chain uses TRBV5-1 with TRBJ2-7; TRBD1 matches at 10 bases. With 0 bases clipped from V and 6 bases from J, the junction kept 6 bases outside the gene matches. The CDR3 has 15 residues. Germline V lookup: CDR1 SGHRS, CDR2 YFSETQ.

This clonotype has only a few counts. V is TRBV20-1 and J is TRBJ2-2; D is undetermined. Deletions cut 0 bases from V and 5 bases from J, with 10 bases between. CDR3 length equals 14 residues. CDR1 is DFQATT and CDR2 is SNEGSKA in the germline V gene (reference sequence). In DNA form, the CDR3 reads TGCAGTGCTAGAGACAGGTCGCGGACCGGGGAGCTGTTTTTT. Translating it yields CSARDRSRTGELFF.

This chain links TRBV4-2 with TRBJ1-5; D is unclear. V lost 5 bases and J 2 bases, leaving 10 bases between the germline ends. Germline V gene sequence: CDR1 LGHNA, CDR2 YNFKEQ. There are 14 residues in the CDR3. The CDR3 DNA follows: TGTGCCAGCAGCTGGGGAGTAGGCAATCAGCCCCAGCATTTT. Amino acid sequence: CASSWGVGNQPQHF.

This chain joins TRBV5-4 and TRBJ2-1; TRBD2 is a possible D gene (6 bases). The length of the CDR3 is 16 residues. V lost 0 bases, J lost 5 bases, and 15 bases lay in between. Germline V gene data show CDR1 as SGHNT and CDR2 as YYREEE (reference sequence). CDR3 region: CASSLGVTRDNNEQFF. The CDR3 DNA reads TGTGCCAGCAGCTTGGGGGTGACTAGGGATAACAATGAGCAGTTCTTC.

The CDR3 bases are TGCGCCAGCAGCCTAGGGGCGCGGGAAAGTGGCTACACCTTC. Amino acid sequence: CASSLGARESGYTF. V gene TRBV5-1 combines with J gene TRBJ1-2; TRBD1 is a possible D gene (5 bases). Per the germline V gene, CDR1 is SGHRS and CDR2 is YFSETQ. The V gene lost 4 bases and the J gene lost 7 bases, with 17 bases spanning the gap. The CDR3 extends over 14 amino acids.

This clonotype was picked up many times. The J gene is TRBJ1-2, the V gene TRBV18; TRBD1 agrees at 9 bases. CDR3 length equals 13 residues. From germline, CDR1 is KGHSH and CDR2 LQKENI. V shed 4 bases and J 8 bases; nucleotides not matched to a gene: 5. CDR3 residues: CASSQGQGEGYTF. The CDR3 DNA reads TGTGCCAGCTCACAGGGACAGGGAGAAGGCTACACCTTC.

The chain employs TRBV6-1 and TRBJ1-1; unclear D gene. Germline lookup yields CDR1 MNHNS and CDR2 SASEGT. The CDR3 is made up of 17 amino acids. Trimming removed 4 bases from V and 6 bases from J, with 24 bases in between. This CDR3 reads CASSAGRSGGRNSEAFF. The CDR3 DNA follows: TGTGCCAGCAGTGCAGGTCGGTCCGGCGGCAGAAACTCTGAAGCTTTCTTT.

This clonotype was observed a handful of times. The rearrangement joins TRBV6-1 to TRBJ2-1, with 7 bases aligning to TRBD2. The germline gives CDR1 MNHNS, CDR2 SASEGT. Losses at the gene ends were 6 bases for V and 4 bases for J; bases not matched to a gene: 9. The CDR3 spans 15 residues. The CDR3 region has the DNA TGTGCCAGCAGCCTAAGCGGGGAGGATTACAATGAGCAGTTCTTC. This encodes CASSLSGEDYNEQFF.

DNA of the CDR3: TGTGCCAGCAGCCATGGCATAAGGGGAGATACGCAGTATTTT. Translated, it gives CASSHGIRGDTQYF. This rearrangement joins TRBV3-1 to TRBJ2-3; weak D call: TRBD1 (5 bases). Trimming pared 3 bases from V and 5 bases from J, leaving 12 bases between. This CDR3 is 14 amino acids long. Germline CDR1 and CDR2: LGHDT and YNNKEL (reference sequence).

There are many counts of this clonotype. The rearrangement joins TRBV10-3 to TRBJ1-2; D remains unclear. This CDR3 contains 13 residues. Trimming shortened V by 4 bases and J by 5 bases, and 11 bases separated the two germline ends. Germline V gene data show CDR1 as ENHRY and CDR2 as SYGVKD. The CDR3 reads CAISAGGGYGYTF. CDR3 bases: TGTGCCATCAGTGCTGGCGGCGGGTATGGCTACACCTTC.

The J gene is TRBJ2-1, the V gene TRBV5-1; 11 positions match TRBD2. Germline CDR1 reads SGHRS; CDR2 reads YFSETQ. This CDR3 region has 17 residues. Trimming at V came to 1 base and at J to 3 bases, leaving 6 bases not matched to a gene. The CDR3 spells CASSLTSGSHFYNEQFF. The CDR3 DNA is TGCGCCAGCAGCTTGACTAGCGGGAGCCATTTCTACAATGAGCAGTTCTTC.

The chain is built from TRBV7-6 and TRBJ2-3; TRBD1 matches at 7 bases. After removal of 2 bases from V and 8 bases from J, the junction contained 13 bases not matched to a gene. Germline V gene sequence: CDR1 SGHVS, CDR2 FNYEAQ. This CDR3 region has 16 residues. This CDR3 reads CASSLRTGASRGTQYF. The CDR3 DNA is TGTGCCAGCAGCTTAAGAACAGGGGCCTCGAGGGGTACGCAGTATTTT.

This clonotype was seen ten or more times. V gene TRBV4-1 combines with J gene TRBJ2-3; 7 positions agree with TRBD1. The CDR3 spans 16 residues. J lost 2 bases, V lost 1 base, and 6 bases had no gene match. CDR1 is MGHRA and CDR2 is YSYEKL in the germline V gene. CDR3 region: CASSQVDRVDTDTQYF. CDR3 DNA sequence: TGCGCCAGCAGCCAAGTTGACAGGGTAGACACAGATACGCAGTATTTT.

The chain is built from TRBV5-6 and TRBJ2-7; 9 positions agree with TRBD1. CDR3 length: 16 residues. Germline loops: CDR1 SGHDT, CDR2 YYEEEE. After removal of 1 base from V and 1 base from J, the junction contained 6 bases not matched to a gene. The CDR3 coding sequence is TGTGCCAGCAGCTTGTTTCGGGGACAGGGTTCCTACGAGCAGTACTTC. Protein product: CASSLFRGQGSYEQYF. Full variable domain (rest looked up from reference TRBV5-6 and TRBJ2-7): DAGVTQSPTHLIKTRGQQVTLRCSPKSGHDTVSWYQQALGQGPQFIFQYYEEEERQRGNFPDRFSGHQFPNYSSELNVNALLLGDSALYLCASSLFRGQGSYEQYFGPGTRLTVT.

The table lists this clonotype with a few counts. The rearrangement joins TRBV7-2 to TRBJ1-4; TRBD1 matches 7 bases. Losses at the gene ends were 5 bases for V and 7 bases for J; bases not matched to a gene: 10. The CDR3 runs to 15 residues. Per the germline V gene, CDR1 is SGHTA and CDR2 is FQGNSA. The DNA for the CDR3 is TGTGCCAGCAGCCCCAAGGGGGGACAGACTGAAAAACTGTTTTTT. It encodes CASSPKGGQTEKLFF.

This clonotype was detected ten times or more. V usage is TRBV12-3 or TRBV12-4 and J usage is TRBJ2-7; 7 bases match TRBD2. V shed 4 bases, J shed 6 bases, and the junction held 12 bases outside the gene matches. CDR3 length: 15 residues. This CDR3 reads CASSSLSGTGSEQYF. The CDR3 DNA follows: TGTGCCAGCAGTTCCCTCAGCGGGACCGGGTCCGAGCAGTACTTC.

This chain links TRBV20-1 with TRBJ2-1; the D is unclear. The CDR3 has 14 residues. Trimming pared 1 base from V and 0 bases from J, leaving 7 bases between. Germline loops: CDR1 DFQATT, CDR2 SNEGSKA (reference sequence). The CDR3 bases are TGCAGTGCTAGAGTCGCTACCTCCTACAATGAGCAGTTCTTC. Translated: CSARVATSYNEQFF.

This clonotype was recorded many times. Written as DNA, the CDR3 is TGTGCCAGCAGCTTAGCGGCTAGCGGGAACACAGATACGCAGTATTTT. It translates to CASSLAASGNTDTQYF. The chain has TRBV7-9 and TRBJ2-3; 9 bases are a match to TRBD2. Trimming took 0 bases from V and 2 from J; bases not matched to a gene: 3. Germline CDR1 reads SEHNR; CDR2 reads FQNEAQ (reference sequence). The CDR3 length is 16 residues.

This clonotype has ten or more counts. This rearrangement joins TRBV6-4 to TRBJ2-1; TRBD2 agrees at 10 bases. The CDR3 totals 14 residues. Germline values: CDR1 MRHNA, CDR2 SNTAGT. The V gene end was trimmed by 7 bases and the J gene end by 7 bases; junction bases not matched to a gene: 7. CDR3 nucleotide sequence: TGTGCCAGCAAGGTGGGACTAGCGAATAATGAGCAGTTCTTC. Translated, it gives CASKVGLANNEQFF.

V is TRBV7-6 and J is TRBJ2-3; TRBD2 aligns across 10 bases. The CDR3 totals 16 residues. V lost 8 bases, J lost 2 bases, and 10 bases stayed unmatched. Germline assignment: CDR1 SGHVS and CDR2 FNYEAQ. CDR3 bases: TGTGCCAGCCGTAGGGGGCTAGCGGGGGCCACAGATACGCAGTATTTT. Amino acid sequence: CASRRGLAGATDTQYF. Together with reference TRBV7-6 and TRBJ2-3, the CDR3 gives the full variable domain: GAGVSQSPRYKVTKRGQDVALRCDPISGHVSLYWYRQALGQGPEFLTYFNYEAQQDKSGLPNDRFSAERPEGSISTLTIQRTEQRDSAMYRCASRRGLAGATDTQYFGPGTRLTVL.

This clonotype was seen at least ten times. This chain joins TRBV4-2 and TRBJ2-3, with D possibly TRBD2 on 6 matching bases. Between the trimmed V and J ends, which lost 4 bases and 3 bases, there was a span of 17 bases. CDR3 size: 16 residues. Germline CDR1 is LGHNA and CDR2 is YNFKEQ. CDR3 in DNA: TGTGCCAGCAGCCCCGAGTTACTAGCCCGGACAGATACGCAGTATTTT. Its protein product is CASSPELLARTDTQYF.

The rearrangement joins TRBV6-1 to TRBJ1-1; maybe TRBD1 (6 bases). This CDR3 spans 12 amino acids. V dropped 1 base and J dropped 10 bases, with 10 bases sitting between them. Germline loops: CDR1 MNHNS, CDR2 SASEGT. The CDR3 loop is CASSEEGGGAFF. DNA for the CDR3: TGTGCCAGCAGTGAAGAGGGAGGGGGAGCTTTCTTT.

This clonotype was detected a few times. V usage is TRBV6-6 and J usage is TRBJ1-5, with D tentatively TRBD1 (6 bases). V dropped 10 bases and J dropped 6 bases, with 16 bases sitting between them. The CDR3 runs 13 residues. Germline V gene lookup returns CDR1 MNHNY and CDR2 SVGAGI (reference sequence). The CDR3 sequence is CATLQGRGQPQHF. The DNA of the CDR3 is TGTGCCACCCTTCAGGGCAGGGGTCAGCCCCAGCATTTT.

About this clonotype itself: This could be a read error, since a much larger clone is one nucleotide away. The rearrangement links TRBV12-3 or TRBV12-4 to TRBJ2-3; D gene unclear. This CDR3 comprises 11 residues. In DNA form, the CDR3 reads TGTACCAGCAGTTTATACGTTACGCAGTATTTT. Translating it yields CTSSLYVTQYF.

The V call is TRBV7-2, the J call TRBJ2-7, with TRBD2 identical over 11 bases. The junction had 6 bases not matched to a gene; V was cut back by 5 bases and J by 3 bases. Per the germline V gene, CDR1 is SGHTA and CDR2 is FQGNSA. This CDR3 has 15 amino acids. The CDR3 sequence: CASSRGLAGLYEQYF. CDR3 nucleotides: TGTGCCAGCAGCCGTGGACTAGCGGGCCTCTACGAGCAGTACTTC.

This clonotype was recorded at least ten times. The V call is TRBV7-2, the J call TRBJ2-1, with 11 bases fitting TRBD2. The junction had 5 bases not matched to a gene; V was cut back by 5 bases and J by 2 bases. CDR3 length: 16 amino acids. CDR1 and CDR2 from the germline V gene are SGHTA and FQGNSA. CDR3 protein: CASSARTSGPYNEQFF. In DNA, the CDR3 is TGTGCCAGCAGCGCTCGGACTAGCGGGCCCTACAATGAGCAGTTCTTC.